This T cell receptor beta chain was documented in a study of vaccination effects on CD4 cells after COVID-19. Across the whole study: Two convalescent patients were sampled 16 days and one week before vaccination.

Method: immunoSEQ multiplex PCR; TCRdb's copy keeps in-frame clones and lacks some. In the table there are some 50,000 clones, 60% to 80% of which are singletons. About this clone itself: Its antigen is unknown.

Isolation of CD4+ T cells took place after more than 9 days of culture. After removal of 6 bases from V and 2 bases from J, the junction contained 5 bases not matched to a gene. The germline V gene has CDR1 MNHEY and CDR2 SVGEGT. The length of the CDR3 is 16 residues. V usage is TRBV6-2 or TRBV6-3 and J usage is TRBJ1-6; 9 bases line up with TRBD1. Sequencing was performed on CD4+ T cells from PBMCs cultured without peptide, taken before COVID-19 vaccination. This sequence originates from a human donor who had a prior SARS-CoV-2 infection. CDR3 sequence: CASSDRGAAYNSPLHF. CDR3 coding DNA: TGTGCCAGCAGCGACAGGGGGGCGGCCTATAATTCACCCCTCCACTTT.